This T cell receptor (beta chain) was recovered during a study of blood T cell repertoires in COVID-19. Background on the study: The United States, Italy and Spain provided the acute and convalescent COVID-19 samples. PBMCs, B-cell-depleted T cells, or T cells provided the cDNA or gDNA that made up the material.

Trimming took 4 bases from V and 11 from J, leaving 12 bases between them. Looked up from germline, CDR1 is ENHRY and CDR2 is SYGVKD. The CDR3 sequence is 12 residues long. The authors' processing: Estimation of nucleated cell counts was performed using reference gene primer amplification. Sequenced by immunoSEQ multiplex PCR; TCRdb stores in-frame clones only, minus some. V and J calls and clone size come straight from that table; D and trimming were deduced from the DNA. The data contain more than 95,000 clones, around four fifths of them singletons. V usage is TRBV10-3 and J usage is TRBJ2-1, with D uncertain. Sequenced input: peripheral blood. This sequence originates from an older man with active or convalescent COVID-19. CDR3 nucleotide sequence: TGTGCCATCAGTGCGACCGAAACTAAGCAGTTCTTC. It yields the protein CAISATETKQFF.